Listed here is a single T cell receptor (beta chain). Its antigen remains unidentified. The source material, RNA transcripts, was used to amplify TCR beta CDR3 regions. The TCR CDR3 was amplified in a first-round RT-PCR using the HTBI primer set. TCRdb reprocessed the multiplex PCR reads with MiXCR, giving one entry per CDR3 protein. The sample holds about 480,000 distinct CDR3 sequences, around 14% seen once. This sample is drawn from a study of T cells in Graves' hyperthyroidism and ophthalmopathy. General study results and limits: Most thyroid clonotypes that were expanded above 0.001 also turned up in blood. A model built on 13 V-J features separated ophthalmopathy from stable hyperthyroidism.

This CDR3 has 17 amino acids. V lost 6 bases and J lost 1, with 21 bases in between. Per germline, CDR1 SEHNR and CDR2 FQNEAQ (reference sequence). Orbital computed tomography and thyroid ultrasound, together with serum TRAb and thyroxine and clinical symptoms, were used for diagnoses. Fresh peripheral blood, 9.5 to 10 ml of it, supplied the PBMCs. The source is a woman aged 18-29 years with Graves' hyperthyroidism. The V and J genes are TRBV7-9 and TRBJ1-1; D gene unclear. Source material: blood. The CDR3 sequence is CASSLSGSGGRNTEAFF. The CDR3 DNA follows: TGTGCCAGCAGTTTATCCGGGAGCGGCGGGAGGAACACTGAAGCTTTCTTT.